A selection of T cell receptor beta chains follows, all from one sample in a study of T-cell reconstitution after alpha-beta-depleted transplantation in children. TCRdb ran MiXCR on the PCR reads and lists one entry per CDR3 protein. The profile covers approximately 800,000 distinct CDR3 sequences, with roughly 15% appearing a single time and around 5.3% taken by the ten largest. The source was PBMCs, mostly from graft donor cells, collected 360 days after TCRalphabeta/CD19-depleted stem cell transplant. These receptors were obtained from a male patient between 10 and 17 years old who had a stem cell transplant for acute lymphoblastic leukemia, so the T cells may come from the graft donor. Each CDR3 is given with its conserved first and last residue. The D gene is left open where the match is weak. A clone size is listed for some rows: how often the clone was seen (once, few, many), or a class if it is expanded.

v_call: TRBV6-1; clone_size: NA; d_call: NA; cdr3_length: 14; j_call: TRBJ2-1; cdr3_aa: CASPIGGVTSEQFF; cdr3_nt: TGTGCCAGTCCGATTGGGGGAGTAACGTCTGAGCAGTTCTTC
v_call: TRBV11-3; clone_size: NA; d_call: TRBD1; cdr3_length: 15; j_call: TRBJ2-2; cdr3_aa: CASSSGQMSTGELFF; cdr3_nt: TGTGCCAGCAGCTCGGGACAGATGAGCACCGGGGAGCTGTTTTTT
v_call: TRBV20-1; clone_size: few; d_call: NA; cdr3_length: 11; j_call: TRBJ2-2; cdr3_aa: CSGADTGELFF; cdr3_nt: TGCAGTGGCGCGGACACCGGGGAGCTGTTTTTT
v_call: TRBV5-1; clone_size: NA; d_call: NA; cdr3_length: 14; j_call: TRBJ2-3; cdr3_aa: CASSLRGLEDTQYF; cdr3_nt: TGCGCCAGCAGCTTGAGAGGGTTGGAAGATACGCAGTATTTT
v_call: TRBV10-2; clone_size: many; d_call: NA; cdr3_length: 10; j_call: TRBJ2-1; cdr3_aa: CASSHLRQFF; cdr3_nt: TGCGCCAGCAGTCACTTAAGGCAGTTCTTC
v_call: TRBV4-1; clone_size: many; d_call: TRBD2; cdr3_length: 18; j_call: TRBJ2-2; cdr3_aa: CASGILLAGGPRTGELFF; cdr3_nt: TGCGCCAGCGGTATTTTACTAGCGGGAGGGCCGAGGACCGGGGAGCTGTTTTTT
v_call: TRBV15; clone_size: many; d_call: NA; cdr3_length: 15; j_call: TRBJ2-3; cdr3_aa: CATSRDLGGTDTQYF; cdr3_nt: TGTGCCACCAGCAGAGATTTGGGGGGTACAGATACGCAGTATTTT
v_call: TRBV27; clone_size: few; d_call: NA; cdr3_length: 16; j_call: TRBJ1-6; cdr3_aa: CASSLYGSSYNSPLHF; cdr3_nt: TGTGCCAGCAGTTTATATGGGAGCTCCTATAATTCACCCCTCCACTTT
v_call: TRBV19; clone_size: NA; d_call: NA; cdr3_length: 14; j_call: TRBJ1-5; cdr3_aa: CASSMGLSNQPQHF; cdr3_nt: TGTGCCAGTAGTATGGGGTTGAGCAATCAGCCCCAGCATTTT
v_call: TRBV5-1; clone_size: NA; d_call: TRBD1; cdr3_length: 14; j_call: TRBJ2-5; cdr3_aa: CASSLETGRETQYF; cdr3_nt: TGCGCCAGCAGCTTGGAGACAGGGAGAGAGACCCAGTACTTC
v_call: TRBV12-3/TRBV12-4; clone_size: many; d_call: NA; cdr3_length: 14; j_call: TRBJ2-1; cdr3_aa: CASSSTRYKTEQFF; cdr3_nt: TGTGCCAGCAGTTCCACTAGGTATAAGACTGAGCAGTTCTTC
v_call: TRBV9; clone_size: NA; d_call: NA; cdr3_length: 13; j_call: TRBJ2-1; cdr3_aa: CASSKDSYNEQFF; cdr3_nt: TGTGCCAGCAGCAAGGACTCTTACAATGAGCAGTTCTTC
v_call: TRBV15; clone_size: NA; d_call: NA; cdr3_length: 13; j_call: TRBJ2-7; cdr3_aa: CATGPGRGYEQYF; cdr3_nt: TGTGCCACCGGCCCCGGCCGGGGCTACGAGCAGTACTTC
v_call: TRBV27; clone_size: NA; d_call: TRBD2; cdr3_length: 19; j_call: TRBJ2-3; cdr3_aa: CASSLRSGSGRVKADTQYF; cdr3_nt: TGTGCCAGCAGTTTACGGTCGGGTAGCGGGAGAGTAAAGGCAGATACGCAGTATTTT
v_call: TRBV4-1; clone_size: many; d_call: NA; cdr3_length: 12; j_call: TRBJ2-7; cdr3_aa: CASSQELGEQYF; cdr3_nt: TGCGCCAGCAGCCAAGAGCTGGGCGAGCAGTACTTC
v_call: TRBV20-1; clone_size: NA; d_call: NA; cdr3_length: 16; j_call: TRBJ2-3; cdr3_aa: CSAQTLQGPFTDTQYF; cdr3_nt: TGCAGTGCCCAGACCCTACAGGGACCTTTCACAGATACGCAGTATTTT
v_call: TRBV11-1; clone_size: NA; d_call: TRBD1; cdr3_length: 15; j_call: TRBJ2-7; cdr3_aa: CASSFVTGGRYEQYF; cdr3_nt: TGTGCCAGCAGCTTCGTGACAGGGGGCCGGTACGAGCAGTACTTC
v_call: TRBV20-1; clone_size: few; d_call: TRBD2; cdr3_length: 16; j_call: TRBJ2-1; cdr3_aa: CSARDQWAGGLYEQFF; cdr3_nt: TGCAGTGCTAGAGATCAGTGGGCGGGAGGGCTATATGAGCAGTTCTTC
v_call: TRBV5-1; clone_size: many; d_call: TRBD2; cdr3_length: 16; j_call: TRBJ2-5; cdr3_aa: CASSLGLAGFGETQYF; cdr3_nt: TGCGCCAGCAGCCTGGGACTAGCGGGATTTGGAGAGACCCAGTACTTC
v_call: TRBV9; clone_size: many; d_call: TRBD1; cdr3_length: 13; j_call: TRBJ1-1; cdr3_aa: CASSATGDTEAFF; cdr3_nt: TGTGCCAGCAGCGCCACAGGGGACACTGAAGCTTTCTTT